A selection of T cell receptor beta chains follows, all from one sample in a study of CD4 T cells in relation to SARS-CoV-2 and coronaviruses. Generated by immunoSEQ multiplex PCR, the TCRdb table keeps only in-frame clones and is missing some. The sample records 20,000 to 30,000 clones, 65% to 85% being singletons. What these receptors recognize is not known. Sequencing was done on a sample of CD4+ T cells from PBMCs, cultured in vitro. The receptors stem from a human donor in good health. Both conserved end residues are part of each CDR3. The D gene is left open where the match is weak. Size tells how often a clone was seen (once, few, many) or the class of an expanded clone, and some rows leave it out.

clone_size	v_call	d_call	j_call	cdr3_nt	cdr3_aa
NA	TRBV9	NA	TRBJ1-3	TGTGCCAGCAGCGTGGGAACTTCTGGAAACACCATATATTTT	CASSVGTSGNTIYF
NA	TRBV10-3	NA	TRBJ1-1	TGTGCCATCAGTGGAGGGGGTTTGACTGAAGCTTTCTTT	CAISGGGLTEAFF
NA	TRBV19	NA	TRBJ2-3	TGTGCCAGTAGTATAAGGTCGTCTGGGGCTAGCACAGATACGCAGTATTTT	CASSIRSSGASTDTQYF
NA	TRBV10-3	NA	TRBJ2-1	TGTGCCATCAGCCCTCTGGACGTCAGCTCCTACAATGAGCAGTTCTTC	CAISPLDVSSYNEQFF
NA	TRBV10-3	NA	TRBJ2-6	TGTGCCACAGTGACAGGAGAGGGCCAGGGAGGGGCCAACGTCCTGACTTTC	CATVTGEGQGGANVLTF
NA	TRBV30	NA	TRBJ2-7	TGTGCCTGGAGTGTACTGAACAGAGCCTACGAGCAGTACTTC	CAWSVLNRAYEQYF
few	TRBV5-1	NA	TRBJ2-7	TGCGCCAGCAGCTTGGCCGGACCGGGGTCCGAGCAGTACTTC	CASSLAGPGSEQYF
NA	TRBV29-1	TRBD1	TRBJ1-2	TGCAGCGTCGGGACAGGGGGCGGATATGGCTACACCTTC	CSVGTGGGYGYTF
once	TRBV5-4	NA	TRBJ1-2	TGTGCCAGCAGCCCAACAACTAACTATGGCTACACCTTC	CASSPTTNYGYTF
few	TRBV5-1	NA	TRBJ2-2	TGCGCCAGCAGCTTGAGACAGGCAGCGAACACCGGGGAGCTGTTTTTT	CASSLRQAANTGELFF
few	TRBV6-2/TRBV6-3	NA	TRBJ2-5	TGTGCCAGCAGCTCCCTGGCGGGGGCTGGGGAGACCCAGTACTTC	CASSSLAGAGETQYF
few	TRBV19	NA	TRBJ1-1	TGTGCCAGTAGTAGTACTGGGGACACTGAAGCTTTCTTT	CASSSTGDTEAFF
NA	TRBV2	NA	TRBJ1-5	TGTGCCAGCAGACGGGGGGACGTTGGCAATCAGCCCCAGCATTTT	CASRRGDVGNQPQHF
NA	TRBV10-2	NA	TRBJ1-1	TGCGCCAGCAGTGAGTCGGGAGGGAACACTGAAGCTTTCTTT	CASSESGGNTEAFF
few	TRBV2	TRBD1	TRBJ1-2	TGTGCCAGCAGTGGAGGACAGGGCGGCTATGGCTACACCTTC	CASSGGQGGYGYTF
NA	TRBV10-3	NA	TRBJ1-3	TGTGCCATCAAGGGGACTGGAAACACCATATATTTT	CAIKGTGNTIYF
NA	TRBV7-2	NA	TRBJ2-1	TGTGCCAGCAGCTCCGGGTCGAGCAGGGGCAATGAGCAGTTCTTC	CASSSGSSRGNEQFF
NA	TRBV7-2	NA	TRBJ2-3	TGTGCCAGCAGCCTAGGACTGCGCACAGATACGCAGTATTTT	CASSLGLRTDTQYF
NA	TRBV6-5	TRBD1	TRBJ1-2	TGTGCCAGCAGAGCGACAGGGTCGGCTAACTATGGCTACACCTTC	CASRATGSANYGYTF
NA	TRBV4-1	NA	TRBJ2-1	TGCGCCAGCAGCCATATCCCCGGGACGTCAAAATACAATGAGCAGTTCTTC	CASSHIPGTSKYNEQFF
few	TRBV6-5	TRBD1	TRBJ2-7	TGTGCCAGCAGTTTCACAGGGGGCCGAATGGGGGAGCAGTACTTC	CASSFTGGRMGEQYF
NA	TRBV29-1	TRBD2	TRBJ2-1	TGCAGCGTTGATAGGGGGACTAGCGGGCTGGTTGGCAATGAGCAGTTCTTC	CSVDRGTSGLVGNEQFF
NA	TRBV7-2	NA	TRBJ1-2	TGTGCCAGCAGTCGCCTACTTGGGCACTATGGCTACACCTTC	CASSRLLGHYGYTF
NA	TRBV7-2	TRBD2	TRBJ2-1	TGTGCCAGCAGCATCCTAGCGGCCGCCTACAATGAGCAGTTCTTC	CASSILAAAYNEQFF
NA	TRBV6-5	NA	TRBJ1-2	TGTGCCGCGAGAGGTTTTGGGTACTATGGCTACACCTTC	CAARGFGYYGYTF
NA	TRBV18	NA	TRBJ2-5	TGTGCCAGCTCACCACTTAACGGGATAGGCGAGACCCAGTACTTC	CASSPLNGIGETQYF
NA	TRBV24-1	NA	TRBJ2-1	TGTGCCACCAGTGATTCGGGACTGTACAATGAGCAGTTCTTC	CATSDSGLYNEQFF
NA	TRBV12-5	NA	TRBJ1-6	TGTGCTAGTGGTTTGGAGGGAGGTTCACCCCTCCACTTT	CASGLEGGSPLHF
NA	TRBV28	NA	TRBJ1-5	TGTGCCAGCAGTCTCCATCAGCCCCAGCATTTT	CASSLHQPQHF
NA	TRBV19	NA	TRBJ2-3	TGTGCCAGTAGTATGCTCCCTAGCACAGATACGCAGTATTTT	CASSMLPSTDTQYF
NA	TRBV7-2	NA	TRBJ1-5	TGTGCCAGCACCGCGGGCAATCAGCCCCAGCATTTT	CASTAGNQPQHF
NA	TRBV7-8	NA	TRBJ1-5	TGTGCCAGCAGCCAAGGAGAGGGTCGGATTCAGCCCCAGCATTTT	CASSQGEGRIQPQHF
once	TRBV7-8	NA	TRBJ2-5	TGTGCCAGCAGCCTAGGGTGGACTCCCTACCAAGAGACCCAGTACTTC	CASSLGWTPYQETQYF
NA	TRBV19	TRBD2	TRBJ2-2	TGTGCCAGTAGGACGGGCCCCGGGACTACGAGTACGACCGGGGAGCTGTTTTTT	CASRTGPGTTSTTGELFF
NA	TRBV18	TRBD1	TRBJ1-2	TGTGCCAGCTCTATTTCTTCGGGACAGGACGGTTTTTTTGGCTACACCTTC	CASSISSGQDGFFGYTF
once	TRBV6-2/TRBV6-3	NA	TRBJ1-2	TGTGCCAGCAGTGGTCCAGGGGGCTACACCTTC	CASSGPGGYTF
once	TRBV5-1	NA	TRBJ1-5	TGCGCCAGCAGCTTACAGGGTTATAGCAATCAGCCCCAGCATTTT	CASSLQGYSNQPQHF
NA	TRBV28	NA	TRBJ1-2	TGTGCCAGCAGTTCCAGTAACTATGGCTACACCTTC	CASSSSNYGYTF
medium-sized	TRBV18	TRBD2	TRBJ2-1	TGTGCCAGCTCACCGGACCCGACTAGCGGGAAGGACTTCTTC	CASSPDPTSGKDFF
NA	TRBV6-5	NA	TRBJ1-2	TGTGCCAGCAGTTATATGGGGGGCTACACCTTC	CASSYMGGYTF
NA	TRBV9	TRBD2	TRBJ2-7	TGTGCCAGCAGCGTAGTTTGGGCGGGGGTCGCTTTAGGCTCCTACGAGCAGTACTTC	CASSVVWAGVALGSYEQYF
few	TRBV10-3	TRBD1	TRBJ1-6	TGTGCCAGCCGTGGACAGGGAATGTATAATTCACCCCTCCACTTT	CASRGQGMYNSPLHF
NA	TRBV19	NA	TRBJ1-2	TGTGCCAGTAGTATAACGGGGTATGGCTACACCTTC	CASSITGYGYTF
few	TRBV2	NA	TRBJ1-5	TGTGCCAGCAGTGTCAGTGGGAATCAGCCCCAGCATTTT	CASSVSGNQPQHF
few	TRBV9	NA	TRBJ1-2	TGTGCCAGCAGCACCCAGGTGGGGGCAGACTATGGCTACACCTTC	CASSTQVGADYGYTF
few	TRBV19	TRBD1	TRBJ2-2	TGTGCCAGTAGTATAGCGGCCAGGGGGCGATCCGGGGAGCTGTTTTTT	CASSIAARGRSGELFF